One sample yielded the 17 T cell receptor beta chains listed below, sequenced in a study of cytomegalovirus exposure and HLA in healthy donors. Assay: immunoSEQ multiplex PCR; the TCRdb copy retains only in-frame clones and omits some. The sample lists tens of thousands of clones, approximately 96% occurring once. The material sequenced was PBMCs. These receptor sequences come from a man between 18 and 29 years old in good health and CMV-seropositive.

The chain combines TRBV6-6 with TRBJ1-3, with TRBD1 matching over 8 bases. CDR1 and CDR2 (germline): MNHNY, SVGAGI (reference sequence). The CDR3 totals 16 residues. V lost 7 bases, J lost 4 bases, and 12 bases stayed unmatched. The CDR3 region is CASNIQQGASGNTIYF. The CDR3 region has the DNA TGTGCCAGCAATATTCAGCAGGGGGCGTCGGGAAACACCATATATTTT.

This clone showed up just a few times. This rearrangement joins TRBV27 to TRBJ1-5; a weak D match, TRBD1 (5 bases). Trimming removed 6 bases from V and 6 bases from J, with 12 bases in between. CDR1 is MNHEY and CDR2 is SMNVEV in the germline V gene (reference sequence). The CDR3 totals 13 residues. The CDR3 DNA reads TGTGCCAGCAGCCCCAGGGATAGTCAGCCCCAGCATTTT. This codes for CASSPRDSQPQHF.

This chain links TRBV18 with TRBJ2-1, with D uncertain. The CDR3 covers 14 residues. Trimming took off 0 bases at V and 4 bases at J, with 7 bases between the two ends. The V gene's germline CDR1 is KGHSH and CDR2 LQKENI. This chain's CDR3 is CASSPPELYNEQFF. CDR3 DNA sequence: TGTGCCAGCTCACCACCGGAACTATACAATGAGCAGTTCTTC.

This chain uses TRBV5-1 with TRBJ2-5; TRBD2 is a possible D gene (6 bases). Germline V lookup: CDR1 SGHRS, CDR2 YFSETQ. The CDR3 length is 14 residues. V was pared by 2 bases and J by 3 bases, with 11 bases between. The CDR3 loop is CASSFGRGEETQYF. CDR3 bases: TGCGCCAGCAGCTTCGGGCGGGGCGAAGAGACCCAGTACTTC.

This chain connects TRBV28 to TRBJ2-1, with 10 bases that match TRBD1. The germline V gene has CDR1 MDHEN and CDR2 SYDVKM. This CDR3 region has 19 residues. Losses at the gene ends were 3 bases for V and 2 bases for J; bases not matched to a gene: 13. CDR3 bases: TGTGCCAGCAGTTTCCGATCCCTCCTGACAGGGGGCACCTACAATGAGCAGTTCTTC. Translated: CASSFRSLLTGGTYNEQFF. The full variable domain, completed using reference TRBV28 and TRBJ2-1, is DVKVTQSSRYLVKRTGEKVFLECVQDMDHENMFWYRQDPGLGLRLIYFSYDVKMKEKGDIPEGYSVSREKKERFSLILESASTNQTSMYLCASSFRSLLTGGTYNEQFFGPGTRLTVL.

In its sample, this clone was seen a few times. The gene calls are TRBV29-1 and TRBJ2-1; TRBD2 agrees at 9 bases. Germline assignment: CDR1 SQVTM and CDR2 ANQGSEA. With V trimmed by 0 bases and J by 3 bases, 15 bases remained unmatched. The CDR3 has 19 amino acids. The CDR3 is CSVEDTPARLAGSYNEQFF. Here the CDR3 DNA reads TGCAGCGTTGAAGATACCCCAGCAAGGCTAGCGGGGAGCTACAATGAGCAGTTCTTC.

J is TRBJ2-5 and V is TRBV5-5; 8 bases map to TRBD1. This CDR3 has 14 amino acids. The germline V gene encodes CDR1 SGHKS and CDR2 YYEKEE (reference sequence). After removal of 2 bases from V and 7 bases from J, the junction contained 7 bases not matched to a gene. CDR3 amino acids: CASSFPDGQGTQYF. The CDR3 DNA reads TGTGCCAGCAGCTTTCCGGACGGACAGGGGACCCAGTACTTC.

CDR3 residues: CASSVSGYEQYF. Here the CDR3 DNA reads TGTGCCAGCTCCGTCTCGGGCTACGAGCAGTACTTC. V is TRBV27 and J is TRBJ2-7, with D hard to call. Trimming stripped 8 bases from V and 3 bases from J, with 11 bases between. In germline, CDR1 is MNHEY, CDR2 SMNVEV (reference sequence). This CDR3 spans 12 amino acids.

V is TRBV5-6 and J is TRBJ2-2, with D unresolved. V was trimmed by 1 base and J by 6 bases, leaving 16 bases between them. Germline assignment: CDR1 SGHDT and CDR2 YYEEEE. This CDR3 comprises 16 residues. The CDR3: CASSLNLANHAGELFF. The CDR3, as DNA: TGTGCCAGCAGCTTGAATCTGGCCAATCATGCCGGGGAGCTGTTTTTT.

This clone was seen only a few times. V is TRBV5-1 and J is TRBJ2-2; D is ambiguous. CDR3 length: 14 amino acids. Germline lookup yields CDR1 SGHRS and CDR2 YFSETQ. V was cut by 7 bases and J by 2 bases, with 12 bases left in between. The CDR3 here is CASHRSENTGELFF. For the CDR3, the DNA is TGCGCCAGCCACCGGAGCGAAAACACCGGGGAGCTGTTTTTT.

J is TRBJ1-1 and V is TRBV28, with D possibly being TRBD1 (5 bases). The germline V and J ends were trimmed by 7 bases and 3 bases, with 12 bases remaining between them. Germline V gives CDR1 MDHEN, CDR2 SYDVKM. The CDR3 sequence is 13 residues long. The CDR3 is CASTKGYDTEAFF. The CDR3 DNA sequence: TGTGCCAGCACCAAGGGGTACGACACTGAAGCTTTCTTT.

This chain uses TRBV30 with TRBJ2-3; 7 nucleotides line up with TRBD2. After removal of 4 bases from V and 0 bases from J, the junction contained 1 base not matched to a gene. Germline values: CDR1 GTSNPN, CDR2 SVGIG (reference sequence). The CDR3 consists of 13 residues. The CDR3 DNA reads TGTGCCTGGACTAGCGGTAGCACAGATACGCAGTATTTT. This encodes CAWTSGSTDTQYF. Full variable domain (remainder filled in from reference TRBV30 and TRBJ2-3): SQTIHQWPATLVQPVGSPLSLECTVEGTSNPNLYWYRQAAGRGLQLLFYSVGIGQISSEVPQNLSASRPQDRQFILSSKKLLLSDSGFYLCAWTSGSTDTQYFGPGTRLTVL.

The genes are TRBV5-5 and TRBJ2-7; D perhaps matches TRBD2 (5 bases). CDR3 length equals 15 residues. Trimming stripped 2 bases from V and 0 bases from J, with 12 bases between. Germline loops: CDR1 SGHKS, CDR2 YYEKEE (reference sequence). The CDR3 reads CASSLRDGSSYEQYF. As DNA, the CDR3 is TGTGCCAGCAGCTTACGGGATGGCAGCTCCTACGAGCAGTACTTC. Drawing the rest from reference TRBV5-5 and TRBJ2-7, the complete variable domain is DAGVTQSPTHLIKTRGQQVTLRCSPISGHKSVSWYQQVLGQGPQFIFQYYEKEERGRGNFPDRFSARQFPNYSSELNVNALLLGDSALYLCASSLRDGSSYEQYFGPGTRLTVT.

The chain links TRBV27 to TRBJ1-2, with D maybe TRBD1 (6 bases). CDR3 length equals 13 residues. V dropped 2 bases and J dropped 5 bases, with 9 bases sitting between them. Germline V gene sequence: CDR1 MNHEY, CDR2 SMNVEV (reference sequence). CDR3 nucleotides: TGTGCCAGCAGTTTAAAGACAGGTTATGGCTACACCTTC. This gives the protein CASSLKTGYGYTF.

The chain combines TRBV6-5 with TRBJ2-1, with 7 bases identical to TRBD1. CDR3 length: 13 residues. V lost 10 bases and J lost 0; bases outside the gene matches: 3. From germline, CDR1 is MNHEY and CDR2 SVGAGI. CDR3 loop: CAIGTASYNEQFF. The CDR3 nucleotides read TGTGCCATCGGGACAGCCTCCTACAATGAGCAGTTCTTC.

The CDR3 here is CASSPVAGGPGQETQYF. The CDR3, as DNA: TGTGCCAGCTCACCAGTTGCGGGAGGGCCGGGGCAAGAGACCCAGTACTTC. The gene calls are TRBV18 and TRBJ2-5; 9 bases match TRBD2. V was pared by 2 bases and J by 2 bases, with 9 bases of the junction left unmatched. This CDR3 spans 17 amino acids. Germline V lookup: CDR1 KGHSH, CDR2 LQKENI.

CDR3 nucleotide sequence: TGTGCCAGCACCCTAGCGGGACAGGTGATTGGCTACACCTTC. Translation: CASTLAGQVIGYTF. The J gene is TRBJ1-2, the V gene TRBV7-9; 8 bases map to TRBD1. The junction had 11 bases not matched to a gene; V was cut back by 7 bases and J by 7 bases. Germline V gene sequence: CDR1 SEHNR, CDR2 FQNEAQ (reference sequence). The length of the CDR3 is 14 residues.